These T cell receptor beta chains were read from a single sample in a study of regulatory T cells in long-lasting Graves disease. TCRdb re-called the multiplex PCR reads with MiXCR, one entry per CDR3 protein. The sample holds fewer than 550,000 distinct CDR3 sequences, about 16% seen once. This sample was shared with a second study, whose subject was T cells in Graves' hyperthyroidism and ophthalmopathy.

This material consisted of peripheral blood mononuclear cells (PBMCs), taken at new diagnosis, from a patient treated with antithyroid drugs. The source of these receptors is a woman aged 18-29 years with Graves disease. The CDR3 runs from the conserved cysteine through the conserved F or W. Fields, in order: V gene, J gene, D gene, clone size, CDR3 DNA, CDR3 protein. The D gene is left open where the match is weak. Expanded clones are given a class, and other clones once, few, many or no size at all.

TRBV19	TRBJ1-4	TRBD1	few	TGTGCCAGTAGCGGGACAGGGAGACCTGCAACTAATGAAAAACTGTTTTTT	CASSGTGRPATNEKLFF
TRBV2	TRBJ2-7	TRBD2	many	TGTGCCAGCAGTCCCCTGGATAGCGGGAGCTCCTACGAGCAGTACTTC	CASSPLDSGSSYEQYF
TRBV5-4	TRBJ1-6	-	-	TGTGCCAGCAGCCCGGACCCTGGACAGAATAATTCACCCCTCCACTTT	CASSPDPGQNNSPLHF
TRBV12-3/TRBV12-4	TRBJ1-2	-	many	TGTGCCAGCAGTTTGCGCCAGAACTATGGCTACACCTTC	CASSLRQNYGYTF
TRBV7-9	TRBJ2-5	-	many	TGTGCCAGCAGCCCGACAGGCAAAGGGAGGGAGACCCAGTACTTC	CASSPTGKGRETQYF
TRBV5-1	TRBJ1-2	-	many	TGCGCCAGCAGTGGGGGGCTACTGCCCAAATTTAACTATGGCTACACCTTC	CASSGGLLPKFNYGYTF
TRBV29-1	TRBJ2-1	-	many	TGCAGCCTCCTTGGACAAACTTACAATGAGCAGTTCTTC	CSLLGQTYNEQFF
TRBV30	TRBJ2-7	TRBD2	many	TGTGCCTGGAGTCTAGCGGGAGAGCTTAACGAGCAGTACTTC	CAWSLAGELNEQYF
TRBV28	TRBJ2-2	TRBD1	-	TGTGCCAGCAGTTTCGGGACAGAGATCACCGGGGAGCTGTTTTTT	CASSFGTEITGELFF
TRBV7-9	TRBJ1-1	TRBD1	many	TGTGCCAGCAGCTTAGGGGGGACAGGCACTGAAGCTTTCTTT	CASSLGGTGTEAFF
TRBV27	TRBJ2-7	TRBD2	-	TGTGCCAGCAGTTTTTCGGAGCGGGGTGCCTACGAGCAGTACTTC	CASSFSERGAYEQYF
TRBV2	TRBJ2-2	-	-	TGTGCCAGCAGACGACTAGGCACCGGGGAGCTGTTTTTT	CASRRLGTGELFF
TRBV27	TRBJ2-3	-	few	TGTGCCAGCAGGCACCTGGCCACAGATACGCAGTATTTT	CASRHLATDTQYF
TRBV11-1	TRBJ2-1	-	many	TGTGCCAGCAGCCCCAGGGGATCGTACTCCTACAATGAGCAGTTCTTC	CASSPRGSYSYNEQFF
TRBV7-2	TRBJ2-1	TRBD2	many	TGTGCCAGCAGCTGGGGACTAGCGGGACTCAGGGGGACTTCTTTC	CASSWGLAGLRGTSF
TRBV6-1	TRBJ2-5	-	many	TGTGCCAGCAGGCCTCAATTGAAGCGAGAGACCCAGTACTTC	CASRPQLKRETQYF
TRBV28	TRBJ2-7	TRBD2	many	TGTGCCAGCACCCCAAGCGGGGGGCCGTACGAGCAGTACTTC	CASTPSGGPYEQYF
TRBV6-2/TRBV6-3	TRBJ2-4	-	many	TGTGCCAGCAGTTACAGGGAGGCAAACATTCAGTACTTC	CASSYREANIQYF
TRBV9	TRBJ2-1	TRBD1	many	TGTGCCAGCAGCGCTCGGACAGGGTTCTTCAATGAGCAGTTCTTC	CASSARTGFFNEQFF
TRBV10-1	TRBJ2-2	TRBD2	many	TGCGCCAGCAGTGAGTCCTTGCGGGGGTATAACACCGGGGAGCTGTTTTTT	CASSESLRGYNTGELFF
TRBV28	TRBJ2-7	TRBD1	few	TGTGCCAGCAGTCCCCGGGACAGGAGCTCCTACGAGCAGTACTTC	CASSPRDRSSYEQYF
TRBV11-2	TRBJ2-5	TRBD1	many	TGTGCCAGCAGCGGACAGGGTACGGAGACCCAGTACTTC	CASSGQGTETQYF
TRBV20-1	TRBJ1-1	TRBD1	-	TGCAGTGCTACCCAGGGGGCGATCGCTTTCTTT	CSATQGAIAFF
TRBV12-3/TRBV12-4	TRBJ2-7	-	many	TGTGCCAGCAGTTTTCCACCAATCTACGAGCAGTACTTC	CASSFPPIYEQYF
TRBV27	TRBJ2-7	-	many	TGTGCCAGCAGGCGTACGGCCCTTATTGTCTCCTACGAGCAGTACTTC	CASRRTALIVSYEQYF
TRBV20-1	TRBJ2-1	-	many	TGCAGTGCTAAAGGGATTGGGGACAATGAGCAGTTCTTC	CSAKGIGDNEQFF
TRBV6-4	TRBJ1-5	-	-	TGTGCCAGTCTCGCCGGACCCAATCAGCCCCAGCATTTT	CASLAGPNQPQHF
TRBV15	TRBJ2-7	-	-	TGTGCCACCAGCAGAGGGGGAAGGGGCGGTAAATCCTACGAGCAGTACTTC	CATSRGGRGGKSYEQYF
TRBV12-3/TRBV12-4	TRBJ2-2	-	few	TGTGCCAGCGTCGGGGACTTTAACACCGGGGAGCTGTTTTTT	CASVGDFNTGELFF
TRBV19	TRBJ2-7	TRBD2	-	TGTGCCAGTAGCGGGCTAGCGGGAGTAGTTTACAATGAGCAGTACTTC	CASSGLAGVVYNEQYF
TRBV28	TRBJ1-1	TRBD1	many	TGTGCCAGCAGTTTAGGATCCAGGGGGCACACTGAAGCTTTCTTT	CASSLGSRGHTEAFF
TRBV18	TRBJ2-7	TRBD2	-	TGTGCCAGCTCACAAAGTAATTTTTTCGGTAGCGGGCCAAGTATTTACGAGCAGTACTTC	CASSQSNFFGSGPSIYEQYF
TRBV24-1	TRBJ2-1	TRBD2	many	TGTGCCACCAGTGATTCGCTAGCGGGAGGGGGTTTTGGCTACAATGAGCAGTTCTTC	CATSDSLAGGGFGYNEQFF
TRBV6-1	TRBJ1-4	-	few	TGTGCCAGCAGCCAAGGACACCGGGGGAAACTGTTTTTT	CASSQGHRGKLFF
TRBV6-9	TRBJ1-2	-	few	TGTGCCAGCAGTTACGAGGGGACAAACCTTGGTGGCTACACCTTC	CASSYEGTNLGGYTF
TRBV6-1	TRBJ2-7	TRBD1	-	TGTGCCAGCAGCCGTTCACGGACAGGGTCCTACGAGCAGTACTTC	CASSRSRTGSYEQYF
TRBV28	TRBJ2-2	TRBD2	many	TGTGCCAGCAGTTTCGTTGCGGGAGGGCCTAACACCGGGGAGCTGTTTTTT	CASSFVAGGPNTGELFF
TRBV19	TRBJ2-2	-	few	TGTGCCAGTAGAAAGGACACCAACACCGGGGAGCTGTTTTTT	CASRKDTNTGELFF
TRBV7-7	TRBJ2-1	-	many	TGTGCTAGCAGCTTCCGGACCCCTAGGGCCTCCAATGAGCAGTTCTTC	CASSFRTPRASNEQFF
TRBV5-1	TRBJ2-3	-	many	TGCGCCAGCAGCTCACATCCTTCGGGCACAGATACGCAGTATTTT	CASSSHPSGTDTQYF
TRBV12-3/TRBV12-4	TRBJ1-1	-	many	TGTGCCAGCAGCTTTTCGAACACTGAAGCTTTCTTT	CASSFSNTEAFF
TRBV28	TRBJ2-1	-	many	TGTGCCAGCAGTTTTGCGGGGAGAAGCAATGAGCAGTTCTTC	CASSFAGRSNEQFF
TRBV12-3/TRBV12-4	TRBJ1-6	TRBD1	many	TGTGCCAGCAGAACCGGGACAGAGGATTCACCCCTCCACTTT	CASRTGTEDSPLHF
TRBV5-6	TRBJ2-3	-	many	TGTGCCAGCAGCTTGGCCGACGGACCCACAGATACGCAGTATTTT	CASSLADGPTDTQYF
TRBV28	TRBJ2-7	-	many	TGTGCCAGCAGGGTGACAGCCTACGAGCAGTACTTC	CASRVTAYEQYF
TRBV11-2	TRBJ2-4	-	many	TGTGCCAGCAGCTTACAGAGGTTGCCCAAAAACATTCAGTACTTC	CASSLQRLPKNIQYF
TRBV20-1	TRBJ2-1	TRBD2	-	TGCAGTGCTAGAGGGGGCGCCGCGGGAGTAAGCTCCTACAATGAGCAGTTCTTC	CSARGGAAGVSSYNEQFF
TRBV3-1	TRBJ1-1	-	many	TGTGCCAGCAGCCAAGATCTGGTTGTTTTTGAAGCTTTCTTT	CASSQDLVVFEAFF
TRBV2	TRBJ2-1	-	many	TGTGCCAGCCGCTCCGACAAATACAATGAGCAGTTCTTC	CASRSDKYNEQFF
TRBV28	TRBJ1-5	-	many	TGTGCCAGCAGACCGGAAGGGCCCCAGCATTTT	CASRPEGPQHF
TRBV5-6	TRBJ2-1	-	-	TGTGCCAGCAGCTTCCGGGTTACAGTACCAAATGAGCAGTTCTTC	CASSFRVTVPNEQFF
TRBV4-1	TRBJ1-3	-	few	TGCGCCAGCAGCCTCTCCTGGAAGGGTACGGGAAACACCATATATTTT	CASSLSWKGTGNTIYF
TRBV30	TRBJ2-7	-	few	TGTGCCTGGAGAGCAGGGGGGGACTACGAGCAGTACTTC	CAWRAGGDYEQYF
TRBV20-1	TRBJ1-2	-	-	TGCAGTGCTAGTGGTGTTAACTATGGCTACACCTTC	CSASGVNYGYTF
TRBV6-1	TRBJ2-7	TRBD2	many	TGTGCCAGCAGGAGCGGGAGGGCCTTCGAGCAGTACTTC	CASRSGRAFEQYF
TRBV5-5	TRBJ2-5	-	many	TGTGCCAGCAGCTTGGCCGAAGGGGGGGCGAGGGAGACCCAGTACTTC	CASSLAEGGARETQYF
TRBV11-2	TRBJ2-7	TRBD1	-	TGTGCCAGCGCCGAGACAGGGGCCTACGAGCAGTACTTC	CASAETGAYEQYF
TRBV3-1	TRBJ2-1	TRBD1	many	TGTGCCAGCAGCCTCTTCGGGACAGGGGCGGATAATGAGCAGTTCTTC	CASSLFGTGADNEQFF
TRBV28	TRBJ1-2	-	-	TGTGCCAGCAGTTTAGTTCAGACTAACTATGGCTACACCTTC	CASSLVQTNYGYTF
TRBV6-1	TRBJ2-7	-	many	TGTGCCAGCAGTGAAGCTGGGCATGACTACGAGCAGTACTTC	CASSEAGHDYEQYF